The text below deals with one T cell receptor beta chain. This CDR3 has 14 residues. V was cut by 1 base and J by 3 bases, with 9 bases left in between. Germline V gene data show CDR1 as MGHRA and CDR2 as YSYEKL. The data are from a study of OX40 agonist ivuxolimab in advanced cancers. About the research overall: Partial responses were achieved by three patients, one with hepatocellular carcinoma and two with cutaneous melanoma.

Generated by immunoSEQ multiplex PCR, the TCRdb table keeps only in-frame clones and is missing some. The sample contains around 99,000 clones, 90% of which appear only once. The V gene is TRBV4-1, the J gene TRBJ1-1; no firm D call. This material consisted of CD4+ or CD8+ T cells sorted from blood, taken in a trial of the OX40 agonist ivuxolimab. The sequence was collected from an adult with an advanced solid tumor such as melanoma, head and neck, liver or kidney cancer. Here the CDR3 DNA reads TGCGCCAGCAGCCAAGTCACAAGGGACACTGAAGCTTTCTTT. Its protein product is CASSQVTRDTEAFF.